One sample yielded the 32 T cell receptor beta chains listed below, sequenced in a study of T cell repertoires and leukemia-associated antigens. TCRdb re-derived calls from the 5' RACE reads in MiXCR, one entry per CDR3 protein. In the table there are over 10,000 distinct CDR3 sequences, about 41% of which are singletons. These receptors have no known antigen. Specimen: CD3+ T cells sorted from blood and cultured. The receptors derive from a female donor in good health.

In its sample, this clonotype ranks as medium-sized (0.01 to 0.1%). J is TRBJ2-5 and V is TRBV10-3; 9 bases fit TRBD1. The junction had 2 bases not matched to a gene; V was cut back by 1 base and J by 2 bases. CDR1 is ENHRY and CDR2 is SYGVKD in the germline V gene. CDR3 length: 15 amino acids. The CDR3 DNA reads TGTGCCATCAGTGAGTGGGACAGGGAGCAAGAGACCCAGTACTTC. Protein: CAISEWDREQETQYF.

V gene TRBV5-1 combines with J gene TRBJ2-3; D gene unclear. Trimming cost V 1 base and J 4 bases, with 4 bases left between them. This CDR3 comprises 12 residues. The germline CDR1 and CDR2 sequences are SGHRS and YFSETQ. The CDR3 protein is CASSLRSDTQYF. Written as DNA, the CDR3 is TGCGCCAGCAGCTTGCGGTCAGATACGCAGTATTTT.

This clonotype was observed a handful of times. V and J are TRBV12-3 or TRBV12-4 and TRBJ2-2; D unresolved. The germline V and J ends were trimmed by 1 base and 6 bases, with 12 bases remaining between them. The length of the CDR3 is 15 residues. CDR3 coding DNA: TGTGCCAGCAGTTTAGTCGCCGGGTCTGCCGGGGAGCTGTTTTTT. It specifies CASSLVAGSAGELFF.

The chain uses TRBV4-3 and TRBJ1-1, with D possibly being TRBD1 (6 bases). CDR1 LGHNA and CDR2 YSLEER come from the germline V gene. The CDR3 runs to 16 residues. Trimming took 0 bases from V and 4 from J, leaving 15 bases between them. The CDR3 nucleotides read TGCGCCAGCAGCCAAGATGAGGGACATGGTTCCACTGAAGCTTTCTTT. Translation gives CASSQDEGHGSTEAFF.

This clonotype rates as medium-sized. This chain connects TRBV11-2 to TRBJ2-5, with 11 bases lining up with TRBD2. CDR3 size: 15 residues. Germline V gene sequence: CDR1 SGHAT, CDR2 FQNNGV. J lost 5 bases, V lost 1 base, and 3 bases had no gene match. The CDR3 protein is CASSLVLAGVETQYF. The CDR3 nucleotides are TGTGCCAGCAGCTTAGTACTAGCGGGAGTGGAGACCCAGTACTTC.

The J gene is TRBJ2-1, the V gene TRBV29-1, with 8 bases that match TRBD2. Per the germline V gene, CDR1 is SQVTM and CDR2 is ANQGSEA. Losses at the gene ends were 5 bases for V and 9 bases for J; bases not matched to a gene: 6. The CDR3 loop spans 12 amino acids. CDR3 in DNA: TGCAGCGTTCCCGGGAGGGCCAGTGAGCAGTTCTTC. It encodes CSVPGRASEQFF.

Within the sample, this clonotype is large. CDR3: CASSSAGTSGNEQFF. The CDR3, as DNA: TGCGCCAGCAGCTCAGCCGGGACTAGCGGCAATGAGCAGTTCTTC. This chain joins TRBV5-1 and TRBJ2-1, with 11 bases lining up with TRBD2. CDR1 and CDR2 (germline): SGHRS, YFSETQ. Losses at the gene ends were 3 bases for V and 6 bases for J; bases not matched to a gene: 5. The CDR3 spans 15 residues.

This clonotype was seen at least ten times. Sequence at one end of the junction differs from germline and may be a read error. The chain employs TRBV5-1 and TRBJ2-5; D possibly corresponds to TRBD1 (6 bases). The length of the CDR3 is 14 residues. Germline V gene data show CDR1 as SGHRS and CDR2 as YFSETQ. The CDR3 nucleotides read TGCCCCAGCAGCATACAGGGAAACCAAGAGACCCAGTACTTC. Its protein is CPSSIQGNQETQYF. Full variable domain (outside the CDR3, taken from reference TRBV5-1 and TRBJ2-5): KAGVTQTPRYLIKTRGQQVTLSCSPISGHRSVSWYQQTPGQGLQFLFEYFSETQRNKGNFPGRFSGRQFSNSRSEMNVSTLELGDSALYLCPSSIQGNQETQYFGPGTRLLVL.

There are many counts of this clonotype. This chain uses TRBV5-1 with TRBJ2-1, with a weak D call TRBD2 (6 bases). The CDR3 is 15 amino acids. With 3 bases removed from V and 5 bases from J, the gap between germline ends came to 15 bases. In germline, CDR1 is SGHRS, CDR2 YFSETQ. The CDR3 spells CASSSPPGVNNEQFF. The CDR3 bases are TGCGCCAGCAGCTCCCCTCCGGGAGTCAACAATGAGCAGTTCTTC.

V is TRBV5-1 and J is TRBJ2-3; perhaps TRBD2 as D (6 bases). CDR3 size: 16 residues. V gave up 4 bases and J gave up 2 bases, with 17 bases separating them. Looked up from germline, CDR1 is SGHRS and CDR2 is YFSETQ. The CDR3 DNA follows: TGCGCCAGCAGCCCCGGGGTAGCGGAATCCACAGATACGCAGTATTTT. Encoded protein: CASSPGVAESTDTQYF.

V and J are TRBV20-1 and TRBJ1-3; D remains unclear. Between the trimmed V and J ends, which lost 6 bases and 4 bases, there was a span of 13 bases. The CDR3 length is 13 residues. Germline CDR1 is DFQATT and CDR2 is SNEGSKA (reference sequence). The CDR3, as DNA: TGCAGTGCAAGGGCACTGGAGGGAAACACCATATATTTT. Its translation is CSARALEGNTIYF.

J is TRBJ2-7 and V is TRBV11-2, with TRBD2 identical over 14 bases. This CDR3 is built from 20 residues. The ends lost 2 bases at V and 5 bases at J; junction bases unmatched: 17. CDR1 is SGHAT, CDR2 FQNNGV, per germline. CDR3 in DNA: TGTGCCAGCAGCTTAAGAACGGTGAGCGGACTAGCGGGAGGCTTCCACGAGCAGTACTTC. Amino acids: CASSLRTVSGLAGGFHEQYF.

This clonotype was found a few times. This may be a read error: a much more frequent sequence differs by one nucleotide. This sequence joins TRBV7-9 and TRBJ2-1; 13 nucleotides match TRBD2. The CDR3 has 18 residues. J gave up 4 bases and V 7 bases, and 13 bases lay outside the gene matches. Germline-derived CDR1 and CDR2 are SEHNR and FQNEAQ (reference sequence). In DNA form, the CDR3 reads TGTGCCAGCACCCCATGGACTAGCGGGAGTTCTGTTTACAATGAGCAGTTCTTC. Residues: CASTPWTSGSSVYNEQFF.

The sample holds a few counts of this clonotype. The chain has TRBV20-1 and TRBJ2-3; 10 nucleotides line up with TRBD2. The CDR3 covers 15 residues. V lost 6 bases and J lost 2; bases outside the gene matches: 8. From germline, CDR1 is DFQATT and CDR2 SNEGSKA (reference sequence). The CDR3 loop is CSARGLAGATDTQYF. The CDR3 DNA is TGCAGTGCCAGGGGTCTAGCGGGAGCCACAGATACGCAGTATTTT.

This clonotype appeared a few times. This rearrangement joins TRBV6-2 or TRBV6-3 to TRBJ2-1; TRBD2 matches at 12 bases. Losses at the gene ends were 6 bases for V and 4 bases for J; bases not matched to a gene: 13. This CDR3 is built from 18 residues. Germline V CDR1 and CDR2: MNHEY, SVGEGT. The CDR3 nucleotides are TGTGCCAGCAGACGGCGACTAGCGGGAGACGGTTCTTACAATGAGCAGTTCTTC. Protein: CASRRRLAGDGSYNEQFF.

This sequence joins TRBV11-3 and TRBJ2-7; 7 bases fit TRBD2. The CDR3 is 19 residues long. CDR1 is SGHNT and CDR2 is YENEEA in the germline V gene. The trim removed 1 base at V and 0 bases at J, leaving 15 bases unmatched. The CDR3 DNA sequence: TGTGCCAGCAGCTTAGTGGAGGGGCGGCTAGCGGAGAGCTCCTACGAGCAGTACTTC. This sequence encodes CASSLVEGRLAESSYEQYF.

The rearrangement joins TRBV7-9 to TRBJ2-5; unclear D gene. Trimming shortened V by 5 bases and J by 5 bases, and 18 bases separated the two germline ends. The germline V gene encodes CDR1 SEHNR and CDR2 FQNEAQ (reference sequence). There are 15 residues in the CDR3. The CDR3: CASSLQRFEAETQYF. The CDR3, as DNA: TGTGCCAGCAGCCTGCAGAGGTTCGAGGCGGAGACCCAGTACTTC.

V and J are TRBV20-1 and TRBJ1-6; 8 bases are shared with TRBD1. After removal of 3 bases from V and 7 bases from J, the junction contained 5 bases not matched to a gene. This CDR3 has 14 amino acids. The V gene's germline CDR1 is DFQATT and CDR2 SNEGSKA (reference sequence). DNA of the CDR3: TGCAGTGCTAGTAGACAGGGGCGAAATTCACCCCTCCACTTT. Encoded protein: CSASRQGRNSPLHF.

The chain recombines TRBV10-2 with TRBJ2-4, with D unresolved. The CDR3 totals 16 residues. V lost 0 bases and J 0 bases, leaving 9 bases between the germline ends. Germline assignment: CDR1 WSHSY and CDR2 SAAADI. The CDR3 here is CASSESDWQAKNIQYF. The CDR3 DNA is TGCGCCAGCAGTGAGTCTGACTGGCAAGCCAAAAACATTCAGTACTTC.

In regard to this clonotype: The junction and the germline gene differ at one end; a read error may be behind it. This chain connects TRBV6-2 or TRBV6-3 to TRBJ2-3; TRBD2 agrees at 11 bases. Germline-derived CDR1 and CDR2 are MNHEY and SVGEGT. CDR3 size: 16 residues. The CDR3 region has the DNA TGTGCCAGCGGTTACTCGGGGACTAGCGGCCCAGATACGCAGTACTTT. It codes for CASGYSGTSGPDTQYF.

This clonotype has only a few counts. J is TRBJ2-5 and V is TRBV20-1, with 15 bases aligning to TRBD2. The germline gives CDR1 DFQATT, CDR2 SNEGSKA (reference sequence). Trimming cost V 0 bases and J 4 bases; bases outside gene matches: 6. CDR3 length: 17 amino acids. CDR3 bases: TGCAGTGCTAGAGATATGGGACTAGCGGGAGGTGTAGAGACCCAGTACTTC. Its protein product is CSARDMGLAGGVETQYF.

The chain joins TRBV3-1 to TRBJ2-5; 13 nucleotides match TRBD2. Germline V gives CDR1 LGHDT, CDR2 YNNKEL (reference sequence). The CDR3 is made up of 18 amino acids. J was trimmed by 5 bases and V by 3 bases; bases with no gene match: 12. The CDR3 region has the DNA TGTGCCAGCAGCCATCCTAAGACTAGCGGGAGGTATGGGGAGACCCAGTACTTC. Translation gives CASSHPKTSGRYGETQYF.

The chain uses TRBV5-1 and TRBJ2-2; 12 bases agree with TRBD2. Germline V lookup: CDR1 SGHRS, CDR2 YFSETQ. J was trimmed by 8 bases and V by 3 bases; bases with no gene match: 11. The CDR3 spans 17 residues. The chain's CDR3 is CASSSRTGLAGLGELFF. CDR3 sequence (DNA): TGCGCCAGCAGCTCCCGTACGGGACTAGCGGGTTTGGGGGAGCTGTTTTTT.

This clonotype has a count of ten or more. The chain employs TRBV7-9 and TRBJ2-3; 11 bases map to TRBD2. The J segment lost 0 bases and the V segment lost 5 bases, leaving 10 bases of the junction unmatched. CDR3 length: 18 amino acids. CDR1 and CDR2 from the germline V gene are SEHNR and FQNEAQ (reference sequence). CDR3 nucleotides: TGTGCCAGCAGCCCCACCCGGACTAGCGGGTCTAGCACAGATACGCAGTATTTT. Protein sequence: CASSPTRTSGSSTDTQYF.

Comments on this clonotype: The junction differs from germline at one of its ends, possibly a read error. The chain has TRBV5-1 and TRBJ1-2; D perhaps matches TRBD1 (6 bases). Per germline, CDR1 SGHRS and CDR2 YFSETQ. The CDR3 has 17 amino acids. The CDR3 sequence is CASRLALGQRTNYGYTF. CDR3 DNA sequence: TGCGCCAGCAGGTTGGCTCTTGGACAGAGAACTAACTATGGCTACACCTTC. The whole variable domain, filled in from reference TRBV5-1 and TRBJ1-2, reads KAGVTQTPRYLIKTRGQQVTLSCSPISGHRSVSWYQQTPGQGLQFLFEYFSETQRNKGNFPGRFSGRQFSNSRSEMNVSTLELGDSALYLCASRLALGQRTNYGYTFGSGTRLTVV.

A few counts support this clonotype. The chain has TRBV4-3 and TRBJ2-1; D is uncertain. The V and J ends lost 2 bases and 3 bases respectively, with 14 bases between them. The V gene's germline CDR1 is LGHNA and CDR2 YSLEER. The CDR3 is made up of 16 amino acids. CDR3 amino acids: CASSQSSGLIYNEQFF. CDR3 nucleotides: TGCGCCAGCAGCCAAAGCTCCGGGTTGATCTACAATGAGCAGTTCTTC.

This clonotype was picked up a small number of times. The V gene is TRBV5-6, the J gene TRBJ2-7; TRBD2 aligns across 8 bases. The CDR3 consists of 13 residues. The germline V gene encodes CDR1 SGHDT and CDR2 YYEEEE. J was trimmed by 7 bases and V by 4 bases; bases with no gene match: 7. The CDR3 loop is CASSQAGVGEQYF. Here the CDR3 DNA reads TGTGCCAGCAGCCAAGCGGGAGTTGGTGAGCAGTACTTC.

This clonotype was seen repeatedly, ten times or more. The chain links TRBV18 to TRBJ1-5; D possibly corresponds to TRBD1 (5 bases). V lost 3 bases to trimming and J lost 3 bases, with 12 bases between them. This CDR3 contains 15 residues. The germline V gene encodes CDR1 KGHSH and CDR2 LQKENI. Here the CDR3 reads CASSPRRANNQPQHF. CDR3 coding DNA: TGTGCCAGCTCACCCCGCAGGGCGAACAATCAGCCCCAGCATTTT.

The chain carries TRBV20-1 and TRBJ1-4; D gene uncertain. Trimming removed 0 bases from V and 8 bases from J, with 7 bases in between. This CDR3 has 12 amino acids. Per the germline V gene, CDR1 is DFQATT and CDR2 is SNEGSKA (reference sequence). CDR3 nucleotide sequence: TGCAGTGCTAGAGATATGGGCGAAAAACTGTTTTTT. This gives the protein CSARDMGEKLFF.

As concerns this clonotype: Its ends do not fully match the called genes, so a read error is possible. The chain joins TRBV5-1 to TRBJ2-7; unclear D gene. CDR1 is SGHRS, CDR2 YFSETQ, per germline. This CDR3 contains 11 residues. CDR3 in amino acids: CASSLYYEHYF. DNA for the CDR3: TGCGCCAGCAGCCTGTACTACGAGCATTACTTC.

This sequence joins TRBV12-3 or TRBV12-4 and TRBJ1-6; 9 positions match TRBD1. This CDR3 spans 14 amino acids. Losses at the gene ends were 8 bases for V and 9 bases for J; bases not matched to a gene: 8. The DNA of the CDR3 is TGTGCCAGCTCCTCCGGGACAGGGAGTTCACCCCTCCACTTT. Its translation is CASSSGTGSSPLHF.

The chain links TRBV12-3 or TRBV12-4 to TRBJ2-3; 10 bases align to TRBD1. CDR3 length: 15 amino acids. Germline trimming cut 5 bases from V and 3 bases from J; bases unmatched to any gene: 5. The CDR3 DNA is TGTGCCAGCAGTGATCGGACAGGGGGAACAGATACGCAGTATTTT. Residues: CASSDRTGGTDTQYF.